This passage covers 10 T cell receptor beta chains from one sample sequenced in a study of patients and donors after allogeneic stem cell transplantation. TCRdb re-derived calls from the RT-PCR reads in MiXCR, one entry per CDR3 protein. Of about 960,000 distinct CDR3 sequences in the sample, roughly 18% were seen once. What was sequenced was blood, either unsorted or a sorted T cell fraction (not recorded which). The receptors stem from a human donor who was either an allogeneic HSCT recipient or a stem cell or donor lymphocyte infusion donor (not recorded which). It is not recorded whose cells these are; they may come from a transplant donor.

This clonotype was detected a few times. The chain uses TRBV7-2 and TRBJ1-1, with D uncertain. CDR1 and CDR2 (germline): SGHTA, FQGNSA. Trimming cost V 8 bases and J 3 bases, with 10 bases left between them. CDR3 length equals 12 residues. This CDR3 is CASRGPYTEAFF. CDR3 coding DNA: TGTGCCAGCCGCGGACCGTACACTGAAGCTTTCTTT. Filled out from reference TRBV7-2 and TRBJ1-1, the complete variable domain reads GAGVSQSPSNKVTEKGKDVELRCDPISGHTALYWYRQSLGQGLEFLIYFQGNSAPDKSGLPSDRFSAERTGGSVSTLTIQRTQQEDSAVYLCASRGPYTEAFFGQGTRLTVV.

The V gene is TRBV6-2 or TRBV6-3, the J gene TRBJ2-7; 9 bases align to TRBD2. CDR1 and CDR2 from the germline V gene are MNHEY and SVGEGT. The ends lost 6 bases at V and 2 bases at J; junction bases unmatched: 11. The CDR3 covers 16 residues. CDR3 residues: CASSRPSGALPYEQYF. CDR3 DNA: TGTGCCAGCAGCCGCCCTAGCGGGGCCCTTCCCTACGAGCAGTACTTC.

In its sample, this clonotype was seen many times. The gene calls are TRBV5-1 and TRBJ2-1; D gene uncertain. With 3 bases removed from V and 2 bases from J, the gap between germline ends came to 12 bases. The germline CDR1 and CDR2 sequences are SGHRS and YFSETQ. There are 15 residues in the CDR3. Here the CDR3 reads CASSYNGRTYNEQFF. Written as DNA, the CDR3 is TGCGCCAGCAGCTACAACGGTAGGACCTACAATGAGCAGTTCTTC.

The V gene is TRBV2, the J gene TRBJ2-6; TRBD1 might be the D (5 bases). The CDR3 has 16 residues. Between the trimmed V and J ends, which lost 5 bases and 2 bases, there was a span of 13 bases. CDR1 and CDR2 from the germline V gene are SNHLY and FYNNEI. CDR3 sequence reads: CASSQLAGTGANVLTF. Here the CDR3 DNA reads TGTGCCAGCAGTCAGTTGGCAGGGACTGGGGCCAACGTCCTGACTTTC.

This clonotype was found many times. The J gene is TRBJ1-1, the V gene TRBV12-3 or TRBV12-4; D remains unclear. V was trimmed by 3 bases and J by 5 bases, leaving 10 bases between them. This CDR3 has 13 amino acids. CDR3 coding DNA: TGTGCCAGCAGTTTGAGGTCACCGACTGAAGCTTTCTTT. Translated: CASSLRSPTEAFF.

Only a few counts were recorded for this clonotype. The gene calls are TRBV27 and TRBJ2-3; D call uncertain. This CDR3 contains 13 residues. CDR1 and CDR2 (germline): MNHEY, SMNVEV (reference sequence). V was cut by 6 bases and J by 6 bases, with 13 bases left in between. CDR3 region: CASSILLGDTQYF. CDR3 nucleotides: TGTGCCAGCAGCATTCTCCTAGGGGATACGCAGTATTTT.

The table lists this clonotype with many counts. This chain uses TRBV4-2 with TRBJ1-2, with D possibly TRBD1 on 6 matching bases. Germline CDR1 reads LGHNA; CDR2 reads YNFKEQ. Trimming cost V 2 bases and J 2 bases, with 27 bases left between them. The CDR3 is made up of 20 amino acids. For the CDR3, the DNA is TGTGCCAGCAGCCAATGGCCCGACCCGCAGGGGTATAGGTGGAACTATGGCTACACCTTC. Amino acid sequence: CASSQWPDPQGYRWNYGYTF.

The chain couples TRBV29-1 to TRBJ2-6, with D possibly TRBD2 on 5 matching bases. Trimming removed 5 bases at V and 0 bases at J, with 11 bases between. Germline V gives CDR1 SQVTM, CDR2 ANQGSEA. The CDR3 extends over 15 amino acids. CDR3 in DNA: TGCAGCGTTCCCCGACGGGACTCTGGGGCCAACGTCCTGACTTTC. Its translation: CSVPRRDSGANVLTF.

The CDR3 DNA is TGTGCCAGCAGCTTAACGGGGGGCGGCGGCTCTGAAGCTTTCTTT. It specifies CASSLTGGGGSEAFF. The chain couples TRBV7-3 to TRBJ1-1; D is perhaps TRBD1 (6 bases). The V gene's germline CDR1 is SGHTA and CDR2 FQGTGA. This CDR3 has 15 residues. V dropped 0 bases and J dropped 6 bases, with 14 bases sitting between them.

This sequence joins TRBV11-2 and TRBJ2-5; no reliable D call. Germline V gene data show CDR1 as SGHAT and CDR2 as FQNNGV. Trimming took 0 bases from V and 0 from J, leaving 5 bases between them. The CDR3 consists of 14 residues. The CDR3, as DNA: TGTGCCAGCAGCTTAGACGGGTACCAAGAGACCCAGTACTTC. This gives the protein CASSLDGYQETQYF.